Sequencing of this TCR beta chain was carried out in a study of blood T cell repertoires in COVID-19. In the original workflow: Researchers report that nucleated cell counts were estimated from reference gene primer amplification. The method was immunoSEQ multiplex PCR; TCRdb's version includes in-frame clones alone and lacks a portion of them. V and J calls and clone size are copied from that table; D and trimming were computed from the DNA. This table holds 160,000 or so clones, roughly 90% found once. The germline gives CDR1 SEHNR, CDR2 FQNEAQ (reference sequence). Trimming shortened V by 3 bases and J by 2 bases, and 17 bases separated the two germline ends. This CDR3 comprises 16 residues.

The material sequenced was peripheral blood. V usage is TRBV7-9 and J usage is TRBJ2-7; D might be TRBD1 (6 bases). This clonotype was sampled from a man between 60 and 70 years old with acute or convalescent COVID-19. The CDR3: CASSFYAGEKAYEQYF. The CDR3 DNA reads TGTGCCAGCAGCTTTTATGCAGGGGAAAAGGCCTACGAGCAGTACTTC.